The 23 T cell receptor beta chains below were found in one sample sequenced in a study of Graves' ophthalmopathy and Graves' hyperthyroidism. RNA transcripts provided the template for amplifying TCR beta CDR3 regions. A first-round RT-PCR used HTBI primers, followed by a second-round multiplex PCR. Each CDR3 protein is one row after TCRdb ran MiXCR on the multiplex PCR reads. The profile covers about 340,000 distinct CDR3 sequences, with roughly 15% appearing a single time and roughly an eighth taken by the ten largest. The specimen was peripheral blood. All receptors derive from an adult man with Graves' ophthalmopathy.

This clonotype occurred a few times. The rearrangement uses TRBV6-1 and TRBJ2-7; D may correspond to TRBD1 or TRBD2 (6 bases each). The CDR3 contains 16 residues. The V gene's germline CDR1 is MNHNS and CDR2 SASEGT. V shed 2 bases and J shed 1 base, with 15 bases lying between them. The CDR3 nucleotides are TGTGCCAGCAGTGAATGGGGGGACGGGACATCCTACGAGCAGTACTTC. Amino acid sequence: CASSEWGDGTSYEQYF.

This clonotype turned up a few times. V and J are TRBV28 and TRBJ2-7, with D possibly matching TRBD1 (6 bases). The CDR3 has 13 residues. From germline, CDR1 is MDHEN and CDR2 SYDVKM. Trimming took 3 bases from V and 6 from J, leaving 12 bases between them. The CDR3 sequence: CASSFEGGREQYF. The CDR3 region has the DNA TGTGCCAGCAGTTTTGAAGGGGGTCGCGAGCAGTACTTC.

This clonotype appeared many times. This chain links TRBV6-6 with TRBJ1-5; 9 positions match TRBD1. This CDR3 comprises 16 residues. V lost 6 bases, J lost 0 bases, and 6 bases stayed unmatched. Germline values: CDR1 MNHNY, CDR2 SVGAGI (reference sequence). The CDR3 is CASRRDRALSNQPQHF. As DNA, the CDR3 is TGTGCCAGCAGGAGGGACAGGGCGCTTAGCAATCAGCCCCAGCATTTT.

This clonotype was counted many times. The chain couples TRBV11-3 to TRBJ2-7; 9 bases line up with TRBD1. J lost 6 bases, V lost 0 bases, and 3 bases had no gene match. This CDR3 is 14 amino acids long. Per the germline V gene, CDR1 is SGHNT and CDR2 is YENEEA. CDR3: CASSLEGTGSEQYF. The CDR3 nucleotides read TGTGCCAGCAGCTTAGAAGGGACAGGGAGCGAGCAGTACTTC.

This clonotype was observed many times. This chain joins TRBV20-1 and TRBJ2-7, with 8 bases lining up with TRBD1. The CDR3 has 17 residues. CDR1 is DFQATT and CDR2 is SNEGSKA in the germline V gene (reference sequence). J gave up 0 bases and V 1 base, and 11 bases lay outside the gene matches. CDR3 in amino acids: CSARVEQTGGSSYEQYF. CDR3 DNA: TGCAGTGCTAGAGTAGAACAAACAGGGGGTAGCTCCTACGAGCAGTACTTC.

This clonotype was seen at least ten times. V gene TRBV4-1 combines with J gene TRBJ1-1; perhaps TRBD1 as D (6 bases). Germline V gives CDR1 MGHRA, CDR2 YSYEKL. The CDR3 sequence is 13 residues long. V was pared by 1 base and J by 5 bases, with 8 bases between. In nucleotides, the CDR3 is TGCGCCAGCAGCCAAGCGGGACAAACTGAAGCTTTCTTT. The encoded protein is CASSQAGQTEAFF.

This clonotype has just a few counts. V is TRBV20-1 and J is TRBJ2-2; perhaps TRBD1 as D (5 bases). The CDR3 totals 14 residues. CDR1 and CDR2 (germline): DFQATT, SNEGSKA (reference sequence). V lost 2 bases and J 7 bases, leaving 14 bases between the germline ends. This CDR3 is CSARPGSWSGELFF. The CDR3 bases are TGCAGTGCTAGACCAGGGTCATGGAGCGGGGAGCTGTTTTTT.

This clonotype has at least ten counts. The chain is built from TRBV11-1 and TRBJ2-7; perhaps D is TRBD1 or TRBD2 (5 bases each). CDR3 length equals 17 residues. Germline assignment: CDR1 SGHAT and CDR2 FQDESV (reference sequence). V was pared by 7 bases and J by 1 base, with 23 bases between. In DNA, the CDR3 is TGTGCCAGCACCAAAGCCCAGAGGGCAGGGATTTCCTACGAGCAGTACTTC. Amino acids: CASTKAQRAGISYEQYF.

This clonotype was seen many times. The chain combines TRBV6-2 or TRBV6-3 with TRBJ2-7; maybe TRBD1 (6 bases). CDR1 and CDR2 from the germline V gene are MNHEY and SVGEGT. The ends were cut back, 0 bases at V and 4 bases at J, with 13 bases in the middle. The CDR3 loop spans 15 amino acids. The CDR3 reads CASSYSEQGFYEQYF. CDR3 sequence (DNA): TGTGCCAGCAGTTACTCGGAACAGGGTTTTTACGAGCAGTACTTC.

There are many counts of this clonotype. The chain couples TRBV7-9 to TRBJ1-2; a weak D match, TRBD1 (5 bases). Germline CDR1 and CDR2: SEHNR and FQNEAQ (reference sequence). Trimming removed 1 base at V and 4 bases at J, with 10 bases between. The CDR3 has 14 amino acids. The CDR3 DNA reads as TGTGCCAGCAGCTTAGTCTCGGGGCCCTATGGCTACACCTTC. It encodes CASSLVSGPYGYTF.

At least ten counts were recorded for this clonotype. This sequence joins TRBV24-1 and TRBJ1-5, with D possibly TRBD1 on 5 matching bases. The CDR3 length is 14 residues. V shed 12 bases and J shed 3 bases, with 17 bases lying between them. Germline V gives CDR1 KGHDR, CDR2 SFDVKD. CDR3 sequence (DNA): TGTGCCGCGGGGACGGCAGATTACAATCAGCCCCAGCATTTT. Its translation is CAAGTADYNQPQHF.

Many counts were recorded for this clonotype. J is TRBJ1-6 and V is TRBV30, with D perhaps TRBD1 (5 bases). The CDR3 sequence is 17 residues long. Trimming stripped 0 bases from V and 7 bases from J, with 19 bases between. Germline V gene lookup returns CDR1 GTSNPN and CDR2 SVGIG (reference sequence). This CDR3 is CAWSVKLGGVGNSPLHF. The CDR3 coding sequence is TGTGCCTGGAGTGTAAAGTTGGGGGGGGTAGGAAATTCACCCCTCCACTTT.

This clonotype was seen repeatedly, ten times or more. The chain joins TRBV29-1 to TRBJ1-1, with 8 bases matching TRBD1. V shed 7 bases, J shed 4 bases, and the junction held 8 bases outside the gene matches. CDR3 size: 13 residues. CDR1 and CDR2 from the germline V gene are SQVTM and ANQGSEA. This CDR3 reads CSGTSGGGTEAFF. CDR3 DNA: TGCAGCGGGACCTCAGGGGGCGGCACTGAAGCTTTCTTT.

The chain carries TRBV20-1 and TRBJ1-3; D is unclear. CDR3 size: 17 residues. V was cut by 5 bases and J by 0 bases, with 20 bases left in between. Per germline, CDR1 DFQATT and CDR2 SNEGSKA (reference sequence). CDR3 protein: CSAQPNPVQRSGNTIYF. The CDR3 nucleotides read TGCAGTGCTCAGCCCAACCCGGTTCAGCGCTCTGGAAACACCATATATTTT.

This clonotype was counted many times. The chain is built from TRBV20-1 and TRBJ1-5; D is perhaps TRBD1 (6 bases). The CDR3 extends over 13 amino acids. Germline CDR1 reads DFQATT; CDR2 reads SNEGSKA (reference sequence). Trimming left V 3 bases short and J 3 bases short, with 9 bases between. The CDR3 region has the DNA TGCAGTGCTAGGACAGGTAACAATCAGCCCCAGCATTTT. Its translation: CSARTGNNQPQHF.

This clonotype was detected ten times or more. V is TRBV11-1 and J is TRBJ1-2; D gene ambiguous. Germline CDR1 reads SGHAT; CDR2 reads FQDESV (reference sequence). CDR3 length: 14 amino acids. Trimming left V 5 bases short and J 6 bases short, with 16 bases between. The CDR3 nucleotides read TGTGCCAGCAGCGCTCCCTTGGGTGGTAATGGCTACACCTTC. Translating it yields CASSAPLGGNGYTF.

This clonotype was detected many times. A much bigger clone sits one base away, suggesting this may be a read error. The rearrangement joins TRBV12-3 or TRBV12-4 to TRBJ2-7; 10 positions agree with TRBD2. The trim removed 2 bases at V and 9 bases at J, leaving 10 bases unmatched. The CDR3 covers 15 residues. The CDR3 sequence is CASSLLASGSIGQYF. The CDR3 nucleotides are TGTGCCAGCAGTTTACTAGCTAGCGGGAGCATTGGGCAGTACTTC.

This clonotype was counted ten times or more. The rearrangement uses TRBV2 and TRBJ2-5; 10 bases map to TRBD2. This CDR3 is built from 16 residues. Germline CDR1 is SNHLY and CDR2 is FYNNEI. V shed 6 bases and J 4 bases; nucleotides not matched to a gene: 11. CDR3 sequence: CASRPGLAPGGETQYF. In DNA form, the CDR3 reads TGTGCCAGCAGACCGGGACTAGCGCCCGGAGGAGAGACCCAGTACTTC.

Regarding this clonotype: A much larger clone is a single base away; this may be a read error. J is TRBJ2-6 and V is TRBV24-1; 14 bases agree with TRBD2. CDR1 is KGHDR and CDR2 is SFDVKD in the germline V gene. The CDR3 is made up of 20 amino acids. Written as DNA, the CDR3 is TGTGCCACCAGTCCAAGACTAGCGGGGGGGTCCCCTCCCGCGGCCGACGTCCTGACTTTC. Translation: CATSPRLAGGSPPAADVLTF.

This clonotype was seen repeatedly, ten times or more. The J gene is TRBJ2-5, the V gene TRBV27, with 9 bases lining up with TRBD2. This CDR3 has 15 residues. Trimming cost V 8 bases and J 1 base; bases outside gene matches: 8. CDR1 is MNHEY, CDR2 SMNVEV, per germline (reference sequence). Here the CDR3 reads CASQRAGGTQETQYF. The CDR3 coding sequence is TGTGCCAGCCAACGTGCGGGGGGGACCCAAGAGACCCAGTACTTC.

This clonotype came up many times. The CDR3 region has the DNA TGCGCCAGCAGCTTGGGTGACAGGGGCACTGAAGCTTTCTTT. Translating gives CASSLGDRGTEAFF. The chain uses TRBV5-1 and TRBJ1-1, with 8 bases identical to TRBD1. The germline gives CDR1 SGHRS, CDR2 YFSETQ. After removal of 0 bases from V and 4 bases from J, the junction contained 2 bases not matched to a gene. CDR3 length: 14 residues.

A word on this clonotype: A read error may account for a junction end that differs from germline. The genes are TRBV7-2 and TRBJ2-5, with 7 nucleotides matching TRBD1. Germline V lookup: CDR1 SGHTA, CDR2 FQGNSA. The CDR3 length is 14 residues. CDR3 nucleotide sequence: TGTGCCAGCAACCAGGGGGAGCTACAAGAGAACCAGTACTTC. The encoded protein is CASNQGELQENQYF.

At least ten counts were recorded for this clonotype. V usage is TRBV2 and J usage is TRBJ2-7, with no clear D. The CDR3 contains 12 residues. CDR1 is SNHLY, CDR2 FYNNEI, per germline. The germline V and J ends were trimmed by 4 bases and 2 bases, with 6 bases remaining between them. The CDR3 DNA sequence: TGTGCCAGCAGTGGGGATGCCTACGAGCAGTACTTC. Amino acid sequence: CASSGDAYEQYF. Full variable domain (rest looked up from reference TRBV2 and TRBJ2-7): EPEVTQTPSHQVTQMGQEVILRCVPISNHLYFYWYRQILGQKVEFLVSFYNNEISEKSEIFDDQFSVERPDGSNFTLKIRSTKLEDSAMYFCASSGDAYEQYFGPGTRLTVT.